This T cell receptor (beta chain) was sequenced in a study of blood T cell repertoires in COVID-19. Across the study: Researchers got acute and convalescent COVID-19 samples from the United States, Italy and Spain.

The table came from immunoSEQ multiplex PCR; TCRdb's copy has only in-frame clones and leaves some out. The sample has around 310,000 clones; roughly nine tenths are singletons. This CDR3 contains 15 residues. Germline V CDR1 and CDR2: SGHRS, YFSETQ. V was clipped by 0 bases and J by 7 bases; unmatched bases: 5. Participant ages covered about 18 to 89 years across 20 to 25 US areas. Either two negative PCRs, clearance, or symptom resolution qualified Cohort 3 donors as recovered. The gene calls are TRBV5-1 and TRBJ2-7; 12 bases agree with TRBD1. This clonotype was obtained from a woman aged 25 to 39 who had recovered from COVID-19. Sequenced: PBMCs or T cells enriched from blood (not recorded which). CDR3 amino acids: CASSLDVGQGAEQYF. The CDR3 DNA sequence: TGCGCCAGCAGCTTGGATGTGGGACAGGGGGCTGAGCAGTACTTC.